This T cell receptor (beta chain) comes out of a study of T-cell memory formation after mild COVID-19. Study-level background: The TCR clusters were mostly specific to one donor. Study-wide points: Clones which contracted sat mainly in CM and EM if CD4+, and in EMRA if CD8+. CD4/CD8 balance held among clones contracting day 15 to 85, and later expanders leaned CD4+. Some SARS-CoV-2-responding clones were already detected in memory before infection.

Concerning this clonotype: Its antigen is as yet unknown.

TCRdb recomputed calls from the 5' RACE reads with MiXCR, one row per CDR3 protein. The data contain some 440,000 distinct CDR3 sequences, 20% to 25% of them singletons. This sequence originates from an adult woman who had mild COVID-19 (a few samples of this study predate the infection). Cell type and time point are not known. The sample was PBMCs or a T cell subset sorted from them (not recorded which).

For the CDR3, the DNA is TGCAGCGTCCTCCTGACTAGCGGCGGCAATGAGCAGTTCTTC. Amino acids: CSVLLTSGGNEQFF. The rearrangement links TRBV29-1 to TRBJ2-1; 9 nucleotides line up with TRBD2. The CDR3 covers 14 residues. V lost 6 bases and J lost 6; bases outside the gene matches: 9. Germline-derived CDR1 and CDR2 are SQVTM and ANQGSEA.